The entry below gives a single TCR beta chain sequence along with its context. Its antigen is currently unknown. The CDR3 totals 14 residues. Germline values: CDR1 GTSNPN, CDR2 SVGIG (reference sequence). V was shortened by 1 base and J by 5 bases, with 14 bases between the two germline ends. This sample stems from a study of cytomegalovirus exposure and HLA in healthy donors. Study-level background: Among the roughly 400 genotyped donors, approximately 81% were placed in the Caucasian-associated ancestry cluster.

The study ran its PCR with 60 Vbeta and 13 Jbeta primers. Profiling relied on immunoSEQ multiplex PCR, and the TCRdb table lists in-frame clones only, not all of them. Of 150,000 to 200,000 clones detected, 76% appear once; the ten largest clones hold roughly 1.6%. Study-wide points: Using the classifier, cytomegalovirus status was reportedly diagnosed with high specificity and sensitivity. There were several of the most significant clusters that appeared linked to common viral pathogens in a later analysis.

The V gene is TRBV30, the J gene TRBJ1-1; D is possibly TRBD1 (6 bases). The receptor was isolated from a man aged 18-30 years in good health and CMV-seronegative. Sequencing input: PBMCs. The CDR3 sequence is CAWSAGRGWTEAFF. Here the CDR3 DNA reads TGTGCCTGGAGTGCCGGCAGGGGATGGACTGAAGCTTTCTTT.